These 10 T cell receptor beta chains share one sample of origin, sequenced in a study of radiation and T cells in renal cell carcinoma. Regarding time point: blood 4 weeks post-SBRT, at nephrectomy. Documented treatment: 15 Gy SBRT to primary tumor, nephrectomy 4 weeks later. This table comes from immunoSEQ multiplex PCR, and its TCRdb copy is limited to in-frame clones, with some not included. The table includes under 200,000 clones, about 88% detected once. The sequencing used blood, collected from a patient whose treatment included radiotherapy and nephrectomy. The source is a woman in her fifties or sixties with renal cell carcinoma.

The chain uses TRBV9 and TRBJ2-3; the match to TRBD2 covers 9 bases. Germline values: CDR1 SGDLS, CDR2 YYNGEE. CDR3 size: 16 residues. V was clipped by 0 bases and J by 5 bases; unmatched bases: 7. In DNA, the CDR3 is TGTGCCAGCAGCGTAGGCGGGGGGGCACAGGAAGATACGCAGTATTTT. This gives the protein CASSVGGGAQEDTQYF.

The chain uses TRBV19 and TRBJ2-4; D remains unclear. Between the trimmed V and J ends, which lost 8 bases and 3 bases, there was a span of 23 bases. CDR3 length: 17 residues. Germline V lookup: CDR1 LNHDA, CDR2 SQIVND (reference sequence). The CDR3 nucleotides are TGTGCCAGTGGGGTGGAGCACTCCCCCCTAGGCAAAAACATTCAGTACTTC. Its protein is CASGVEHSPLGKNIQYF.

This chain links TRBV5-6 with TRBJ2-3, with TRBD2 matching over 14 bases. Germline V CDR1 and CDR2: SGHDT, YYEEEE. J gave up 2 bases and V 2 bases, and 7 bases lay outside the gene matches. The CDR3 runs to 18 residues. CDR3 in amino acids: CASSLGLAGGKFTDTQYF. CDR3 sequence (DNA): TGTGCCAGCAGCTTAGGACTAGCGGGGGGCAAATTCACAGATACGCAGTATTTT.

This chain links TRBV10-3 with TRBJ1-6, with unresolved D. In germline, CDR1 is ENHRY, CDR2 SYGVKD. V lost 10 bases and J 7 bases, leaving 20 bases between the germline ends. The CDR3 is 15 residues long. The CDR3 sequence is CATAEDGIRNSPLHF. The CDR3 nucleotides are TGTGCCACCGCCGAGGATGGCATTCGGAATTCACCCCTCCACTTT.

This clone was recorded only once. The chain combines TRBV9 with TRBJ1-6; D perhaps matches TRBD1 (5 bases). The CDR3 runs 17 residues. Germline CDR1 reads SGDLS; CDR2 reads YYNGEE. The ends were cut back, 4 bases at V and 7 bases at J, with 21 bases in the middle. DNA of the CDR3: TGTGCCAGCAGCCCCCGACTCGGTACAGGCAAAAATTCACCCCTCCACTTT. It is translated as CASSPRLGTGKNSPLHF.

V and J are TRBV25-1 and TRBJ1-5; D is unresolved. V lost 3 bases and J lost 4, with 7 bases in between. This CDR3 spans 13 amino acids. The germline CDR1 and CDR2 sequences are MGHDK and SYGVNS. Here the CDR3 reads CASSDRVNQPQHF. The CDR3 nucleotides are TGTGCCAGCAGTGATCGGGTGAATCAGCCCCAGCATTTT.

The chain combines TRBV7-2 with TRBJ1-1; TRBD1 matches at 7 bases. From germline, CDR1 is SGHTA and CDR2 FQGNSA. The CDR3 consists of 14 residues. V dropped 11 bases and J dropped 5; count of bases not matched to a gene: 14. In DNA, the CDR3 is TGTGCCTCTACCCCCGACAGGGCGGCTACTGAAGCTTTCTTT. Its protein product is CASTPDRAATEAFF.

V is TRBV10-3 and J is TRBJ1-2, with TRBD1 matching over 9 bases. This CDR3 region has 13 residues. V lost 3 bases, J lost 6 bases, and 2 bases stayed unmatched. Germline V gene lookup returns CDR1 ENHRY and CDR2 SYGVKD. The CDR3 DNA is TGTGCCATCAGTGAACAGGGGGCTCATGGCTACACCTTC. It specifies CAISEQGAHGYTF.

The DNA of the CDR3 is TGCGCCAGCAGCCAAGAACTGGCGAGGGGGGCTCGAGACATTCAGTACTTC. It translates to CASSQELARGARDIQYF. V and J are TRBV4-1 and TRBJ2-4; D is possibly TRBD1 or TRBD2 (6 bases each). The V gene lost 0 bases and the J gene lost 8 bases, with 20 bases spanning the gap. Germline-derived CDR1 and CDR2 are MGHRA and YSYEKL. The CDR3 runs 17 residues.

The rearrangement joins TRBV16 to TRBJ1-2; D might be TRBD1 (5 bases). The V gene lost 2 bases and the J gene lost 4 bases, with 8 bases spanning the gap. This CDR3 region has 13 residues. From germline, CDR1 is KGHSY and CDR2 FQNENV. CDR3 DNA: TGTGCCAGCAGCCAAGGCAGGGCCTATGGCTACACCTTC. Translating gives CASSQGRAYGYTF.